One T cell receptor (beta chain) is described in this entry. Antigen unknown. Trimming shortened V by 4 bases and J by 6 bases, and 17 bases separated the two germline ends. The CDR3 loop spans 14 amino acids. Per germline, CDR1 SGHNT and CDR2 YYREEE (reference sequence). This sample was taken from a study of CD8 T cells in Susac syndrome. Sequencing targeted TCR beta in T cells from blood (CD8+ and CD4+). The CD8+ and CD4+ T cells were negatively isolated, with the TEMRA cells enriched by FACS. Findings of the study overall: The TCR sequencing and HLA analysis in the study involved a relatively small number of individuals, as the study acknowledged.

cDNA came from roughly 0.5 to 1 ug RNA primed by random hexamers. Across 54 Vbeta and 13 Jbeta, immunoSEQ multiplex PCR amplified TCR beta CDR3. TCRdb recomputed calls from the immunoSEQ multiplex PCR reads with MiXCR, one row per CDR3 protein. The sample lists over 130,000 distinct CDR3 sequences; roughly 95% were seen once. This receptor was taken from a human donor with multiple sclerosis. Sample: CD4+ T cells from PBMCs. This chain joins TRBV5-4 and TRBJ2-7; a possible D gene is TRBD2 (5 bases). This chain's CDR3 is CASSLWSGSAEQYF. Here the CDR3 DNA reads TGTGCCAGCAGCCTATGGTCGGGGAGTGCCGAGCAGTACTTC.